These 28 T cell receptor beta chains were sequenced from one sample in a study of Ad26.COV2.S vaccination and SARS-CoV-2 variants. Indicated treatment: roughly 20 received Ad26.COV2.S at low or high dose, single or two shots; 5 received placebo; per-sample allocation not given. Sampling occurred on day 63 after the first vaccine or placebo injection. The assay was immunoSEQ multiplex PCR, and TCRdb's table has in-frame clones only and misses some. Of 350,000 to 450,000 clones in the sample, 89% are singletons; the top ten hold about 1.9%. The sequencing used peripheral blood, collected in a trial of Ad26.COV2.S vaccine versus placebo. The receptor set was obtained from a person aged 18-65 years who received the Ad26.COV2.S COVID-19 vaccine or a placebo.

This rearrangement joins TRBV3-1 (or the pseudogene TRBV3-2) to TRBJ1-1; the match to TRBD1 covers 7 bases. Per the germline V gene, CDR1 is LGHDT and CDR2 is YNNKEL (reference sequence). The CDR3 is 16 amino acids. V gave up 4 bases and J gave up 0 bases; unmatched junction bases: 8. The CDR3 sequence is CASSRRTGNMNTEAFF. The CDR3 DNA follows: TGTGCCAGCAGCCGGCGGACAGGAAACATGAACACTGAAGCTTTCTTT.

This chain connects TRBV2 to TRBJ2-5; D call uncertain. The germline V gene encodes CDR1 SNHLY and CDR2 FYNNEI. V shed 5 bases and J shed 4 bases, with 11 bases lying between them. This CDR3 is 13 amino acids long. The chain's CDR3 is CASSIELRETQYF. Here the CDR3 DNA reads TGTGCCAGCAGTATTGAGCTTCGAGAGACCCAGTACTTC.

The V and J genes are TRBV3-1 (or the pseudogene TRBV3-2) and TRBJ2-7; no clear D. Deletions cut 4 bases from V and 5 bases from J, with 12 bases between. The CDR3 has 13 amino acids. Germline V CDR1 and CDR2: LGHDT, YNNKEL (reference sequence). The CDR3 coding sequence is TGTGCCAGCAGCCTGGGATGGCGCAACGAGCAGTACTTC. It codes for CASSLGWRNEQYF.

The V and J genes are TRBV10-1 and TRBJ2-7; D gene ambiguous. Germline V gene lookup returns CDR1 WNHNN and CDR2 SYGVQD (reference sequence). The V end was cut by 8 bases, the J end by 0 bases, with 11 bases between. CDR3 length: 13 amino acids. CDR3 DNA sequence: TGCGCCAGCTATGGAGCGCACTCCTACGAGCAGTACTTC. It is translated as CASYGAHSYEQYF.

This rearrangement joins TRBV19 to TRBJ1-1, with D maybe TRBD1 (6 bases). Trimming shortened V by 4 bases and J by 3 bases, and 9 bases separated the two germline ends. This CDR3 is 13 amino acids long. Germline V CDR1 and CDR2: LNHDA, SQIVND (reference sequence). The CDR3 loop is CASSTHRDTEAFF. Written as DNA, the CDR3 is TGTGCCAGTAGTACCCACAGGGACACTGAAGCTTTCTTT.

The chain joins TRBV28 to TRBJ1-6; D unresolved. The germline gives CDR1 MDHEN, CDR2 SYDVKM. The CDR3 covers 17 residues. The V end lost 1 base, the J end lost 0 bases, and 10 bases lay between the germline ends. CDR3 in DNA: TGTGCCAGCAGTTTATTTTCGGGAAGCTCCTATAATTCACCCCTCCACTTT. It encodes CASSLFSGSSYNSPLHF.

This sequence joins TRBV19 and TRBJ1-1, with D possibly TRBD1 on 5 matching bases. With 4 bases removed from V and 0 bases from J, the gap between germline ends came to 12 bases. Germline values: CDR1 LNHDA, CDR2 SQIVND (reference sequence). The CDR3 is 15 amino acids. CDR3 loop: CASSTIDRLNTEAFF. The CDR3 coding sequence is TGTGCCAGTAGTACTATAGACAGATTGAACACTGAAGCTTTCTTT.

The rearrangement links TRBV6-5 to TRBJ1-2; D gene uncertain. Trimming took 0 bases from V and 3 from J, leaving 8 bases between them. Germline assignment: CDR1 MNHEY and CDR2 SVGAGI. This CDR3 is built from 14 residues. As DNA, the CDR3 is TGTGCCAGCAGTTACTCGAACCCGGACTATGGCTACACCTTC. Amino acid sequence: CASSYSNPDYGYTF.

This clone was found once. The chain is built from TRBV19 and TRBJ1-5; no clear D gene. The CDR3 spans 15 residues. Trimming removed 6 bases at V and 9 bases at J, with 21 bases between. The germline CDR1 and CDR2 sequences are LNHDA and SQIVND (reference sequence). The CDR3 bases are TGTGCCAGTAGCCCCCCCCTCGATAGCTGGGGGCCCCAGCATTTT. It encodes CASSPPLDSWGPQHF.

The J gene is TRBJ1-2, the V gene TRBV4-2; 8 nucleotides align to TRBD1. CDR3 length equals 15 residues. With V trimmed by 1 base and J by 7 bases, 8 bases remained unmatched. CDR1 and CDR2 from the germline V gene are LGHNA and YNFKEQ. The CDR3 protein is CASSQAGAGGSGYTF. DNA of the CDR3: TGTGCCAGCAGCCAAGCAGGGGCAGGGGGCAGTGGCTACACCTTC.

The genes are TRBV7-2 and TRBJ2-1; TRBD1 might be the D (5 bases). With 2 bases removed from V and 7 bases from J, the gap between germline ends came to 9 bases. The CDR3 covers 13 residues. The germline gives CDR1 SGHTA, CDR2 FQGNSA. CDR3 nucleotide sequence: TGTGCCAGCAGCTTAATGGGGCTGAATGAGCAGTTCTTC. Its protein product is CASSLMGLNEQFF.

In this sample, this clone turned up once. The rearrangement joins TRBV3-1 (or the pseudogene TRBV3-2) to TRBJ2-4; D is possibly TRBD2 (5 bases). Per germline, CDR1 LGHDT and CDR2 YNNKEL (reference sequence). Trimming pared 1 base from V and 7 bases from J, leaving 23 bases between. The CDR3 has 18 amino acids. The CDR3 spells CASSQVEGGAHSGNIQYF. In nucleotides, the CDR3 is TGTGCCAGCAGCCAAGTCGAGGGCGGAGCGCACTCGGGGAACATTCAGTACTTC.

The CDR3: CASSPGTSGSMSEQYF. The CDR3 region has the DNA TGTGCCAGCAGCCCCGGGACTAGCGGGAGTATGAGCGAGCAGTACTTC. The V gene is TRBV4-2, the J gene TRBJ2-7, with TRBD2 matching 14 bases. The CDR3 extends over 16 amino acids. In germline, CDR1 is LGHNA, CDR2 YNFKEQ. V gave up 4 bases and J gave up 6 bases; unmatched junction bases: 8.

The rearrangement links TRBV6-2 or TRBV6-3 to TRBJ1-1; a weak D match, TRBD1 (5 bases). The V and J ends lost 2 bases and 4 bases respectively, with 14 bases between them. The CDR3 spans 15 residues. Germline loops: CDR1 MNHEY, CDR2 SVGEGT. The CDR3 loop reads CASSYPTGWGTEAFF. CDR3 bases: TGTGCCAGCAGTTACCCCACAGGTTGGGGCACTGAAGCTTTCTTT.

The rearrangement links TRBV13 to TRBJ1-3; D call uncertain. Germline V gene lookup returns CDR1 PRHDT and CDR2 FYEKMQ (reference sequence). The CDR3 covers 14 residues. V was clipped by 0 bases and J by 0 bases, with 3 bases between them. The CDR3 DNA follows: TGTGCCAGCAGCTTAGGCCCCTCTGGAAACACCATATATTTT. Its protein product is CASSLGPSGNTIYF.

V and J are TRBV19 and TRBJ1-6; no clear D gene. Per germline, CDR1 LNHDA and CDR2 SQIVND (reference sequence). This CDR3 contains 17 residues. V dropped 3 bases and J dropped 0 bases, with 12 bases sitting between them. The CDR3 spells CASSIFGGSSYNSPLHF. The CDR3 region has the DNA TGTGCCAGTAGTATCTTCGGCGGCAGCTCCTATAATTCACCCCTCCACTTT.

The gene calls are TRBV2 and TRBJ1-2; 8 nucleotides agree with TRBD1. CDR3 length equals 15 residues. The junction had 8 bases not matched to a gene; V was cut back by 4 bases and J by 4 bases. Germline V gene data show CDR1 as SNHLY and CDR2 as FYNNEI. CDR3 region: CASSGGTGNIYGYTF. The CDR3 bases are TGTGCCAGCAGTGGAGGGACAGGCAACATCTATGGCTACACCTTC.

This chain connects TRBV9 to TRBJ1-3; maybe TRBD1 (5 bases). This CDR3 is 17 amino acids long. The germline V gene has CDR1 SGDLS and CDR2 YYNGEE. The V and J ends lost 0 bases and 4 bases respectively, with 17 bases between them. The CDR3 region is CASSVASWTLAGNTIYF. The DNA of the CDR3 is TGTGCCAGCAGCGTAGCTAGTTGGACATTAGCGGGAAACACCATATATTTT. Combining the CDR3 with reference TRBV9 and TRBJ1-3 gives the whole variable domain DSGVTQTPKHLITATGQRVTLRCSPRSGDLSVYWYQQSLDQGLQFLIQYYNGEERAKGNILERFSAQQFPDLHSELNLSSLELGDSALYFCASSVASWTLAGNTIYFGEGSWLTVV.

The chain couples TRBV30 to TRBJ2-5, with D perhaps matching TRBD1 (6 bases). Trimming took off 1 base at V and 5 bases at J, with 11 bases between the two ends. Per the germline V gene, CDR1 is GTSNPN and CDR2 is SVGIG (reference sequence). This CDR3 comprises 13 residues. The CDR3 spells CAWSDTGLETQYF. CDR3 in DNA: TGTGCCTGGAGTGACACAGGGCTGGAGACCCAGTACTTC.

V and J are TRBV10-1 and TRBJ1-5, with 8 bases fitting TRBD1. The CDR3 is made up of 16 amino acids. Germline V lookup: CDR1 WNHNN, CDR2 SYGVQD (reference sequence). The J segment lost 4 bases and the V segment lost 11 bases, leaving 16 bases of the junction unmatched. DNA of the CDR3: TGCGCCGGGTCTTGGACAGGGCTAACGGGGAATCAGCCCCAGCATTTT. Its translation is CAGSWTGLTGNQPQHF.

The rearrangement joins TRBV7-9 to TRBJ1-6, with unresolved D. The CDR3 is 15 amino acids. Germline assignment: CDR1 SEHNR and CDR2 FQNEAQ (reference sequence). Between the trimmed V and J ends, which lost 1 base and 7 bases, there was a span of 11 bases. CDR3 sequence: CASSLGGGSNSPLHF. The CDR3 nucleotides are TGTGCCAGCAGCTTAGGCGGCGGATCCAATTCACCCCTCCACTTT. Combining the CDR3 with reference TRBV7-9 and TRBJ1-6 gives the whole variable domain DTGVSQNPRHKITKRGQNVTFRCDPISEHNRLYWYRQTLGQGPEFLTYFQNEAQLEKSRLLSDRFSAERPKGSFSTLEIQRTEQGDSAMYLCASSLGGGSNSPLHFGNGTRLTVT.

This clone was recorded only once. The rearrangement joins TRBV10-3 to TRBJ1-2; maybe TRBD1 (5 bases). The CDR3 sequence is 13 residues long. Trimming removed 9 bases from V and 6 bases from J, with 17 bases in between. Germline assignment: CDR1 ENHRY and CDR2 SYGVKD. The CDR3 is CAIARTAGDGYTF. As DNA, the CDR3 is TGTGCCATTGCTCGGACGGCGGGGGATGGCTACACCTTC.

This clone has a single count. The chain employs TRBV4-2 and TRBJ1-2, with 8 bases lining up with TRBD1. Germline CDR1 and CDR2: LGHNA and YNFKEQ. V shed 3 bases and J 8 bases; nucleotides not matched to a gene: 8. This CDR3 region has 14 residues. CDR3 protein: CASSQRVQGGGYTF. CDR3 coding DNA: TGTGCCAGCAGCCAGAGGGTACAGGGGGGAGGCTACACCTTC.

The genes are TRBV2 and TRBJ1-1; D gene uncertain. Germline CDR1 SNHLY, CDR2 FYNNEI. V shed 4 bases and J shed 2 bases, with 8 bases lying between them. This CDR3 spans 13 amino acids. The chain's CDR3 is CASSGGRNTEAFF. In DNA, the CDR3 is TGTGCCAGCAGTGGAGGGCGCAACACTGAAGCTTTCTTT.

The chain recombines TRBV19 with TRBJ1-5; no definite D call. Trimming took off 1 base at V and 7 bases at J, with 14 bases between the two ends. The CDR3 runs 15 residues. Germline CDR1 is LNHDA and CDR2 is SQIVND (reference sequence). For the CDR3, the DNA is TGTGCCAGTAGTATAGCGGCACGGACTTCCCAGCCCCAGCATTTT. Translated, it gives CASSIAARTSQPQHF. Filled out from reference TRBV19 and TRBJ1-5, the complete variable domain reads DGGITQSPKYLFRKEGQNVTLSCEQNLNHDAMYWYRQDPGQGLRLIYYSQIVNDFQKGDIAEGYSVSREKKESFPLTVTSAQKNPTAFYLCASSIAARTSQPQHFGDGTRLSIL.

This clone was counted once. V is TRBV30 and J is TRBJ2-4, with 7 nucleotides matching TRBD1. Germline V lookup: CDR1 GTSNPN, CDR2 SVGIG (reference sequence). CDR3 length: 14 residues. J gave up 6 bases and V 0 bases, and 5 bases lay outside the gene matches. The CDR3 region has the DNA TGTGCCTGGAGTGTACAAGGGGGCCTAAACATTCAGTACTTC. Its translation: CAWSVQGGLNIQYF.

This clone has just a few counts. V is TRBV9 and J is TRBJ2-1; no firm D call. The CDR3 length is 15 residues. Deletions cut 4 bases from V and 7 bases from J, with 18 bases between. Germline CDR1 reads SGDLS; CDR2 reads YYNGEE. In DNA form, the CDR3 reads TGTGCCAGCAGCTTTCACAGCGCTCCTGGGAATGAGCAGTTCTTC. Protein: CASSFHSAPGNEQFF.

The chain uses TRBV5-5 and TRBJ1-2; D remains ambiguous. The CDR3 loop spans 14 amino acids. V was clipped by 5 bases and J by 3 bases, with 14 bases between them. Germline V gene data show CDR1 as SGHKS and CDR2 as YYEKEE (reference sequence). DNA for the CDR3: TGTGCCAGCAGTAGCCCGTTCCGTGACTATGGCTACACCTTC. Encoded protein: CASSSPFRDYGYTF.